The 30 T cell receptor beta chains below all came from one sample that was sequenced in a study of CD8+CD57+ T cells in acquired aplastic anemia. Genomic DNA provided the template from which TCR beta VDJ and CDR3 profiles were obtained. TCRdb analysed the reads with MiXCR anew, one entry per CDR3 protein. The table lists about 270,000 distinct CDR3 sequences, roughly 50% of them singletons. Sequencing was done on a sample of sorted CD4+, CD8+, or CD8+CD57+ T cells (not recorded which) from PBMCs. The receptors were gathered from a human donor with severe aplastic anemia or a healthy control (not recorded which).

V usage is TRBV7-2 and J usage is TRBJ2-2, with 13 bases that match TRBD2. Germline trimming cut 4 bases from V and 6 bases from J; bases unmatched to any gene: 8. Germline CDR1 is SGHTA and CDR2 is FQGNSA. This CDR3 is 17 amino acids long. The CDR3 nucleotides are TGTGCCAGCAGCTCCCGACTAGCGGGGGGCAACGCCGGGGAGCTGTTTTTT. It yields the protein CASSSRLAGGNAGELFF.

The chain links TRBV6-5 to TRBJ2-7; 10 nucleotides match TRBD1. Germline values: CDR1 MNHEY, CDR2 SVGAGI. The V gene end was trimmed by 4 bases and the J gene end by 3 bases; junction bases not matched to a gene: 3. This CDR3 spans 14 amino acids. The CDR3 DNA reads as TGTGCCAGCAGTTGGACAGGGGGGGTCTACGAGCAGTACTTC. Translation: CASSWTGGVYEQYF.

The rearrangement joins TRBV7-9 to TRBJ1-6; D is perhaps TRBD1 (5 bases). The CDR3 is 15 amino acids. CDR1 is SEHNR and CDR2 is FQNEAQ in the germline V gene (reference sequence). Trimming removed 5 bases from V and 2 bases from J, with 10 bases in between. CDR3 bases: TGTGCCAGCAGCCGGAGACAGCCCTATAATTCACCCCTCCACTTT. Residues: CASSRRQPYNSPLHF.

This sequence joins TRBV15 and TRBJ2-2; the D is unclear. V was trimmed by 10 bases and J by 6 bases, leaving 18 bases between them. The CDR3 consists of 14 residues. CDR1 is LNHNV, CDR2 YYDKDF, per germline (reference sequence). As DNA, the CDR3 is TGTGCCAGCTCCTTGGATGCCCGGGCCGGGGAGCTGTTTTTT. Amino acids: CASSLDARAGELFF.

The chain uses TRBV11-2 and TRBJ2-7; TRBD1 or TRBD2 may be the D gene (6 bases each). The CDR3 covers 17 residues. V lost 7 bases, J lost 0 bases, and 22 bases lay in between. The V gene's germline CDR1 is SGHAT and CDR2 FQNNGV. The CDR3 protein is CASTRRGGQASSYEQYF. In DNA, the CDR3 is TGTGCCAGCACCCGGAGAGGGGGGCAGGCTAGCTCCTACGAGCAGTACTTC. Variable domain in full (rest from reference TRBV11-2 and TRBJ2-7): EAGVAQSPRYKIIEKRQSVAFWCNPISGHATLYWYQQILGQGPKLLIQFQNNGVVDDSQLPKDRFSAERLKGVDSTLKIQPAKLEDSAVYLCASTRRGGQASSYEQYFGPGTRLTVT.

In its sample, this clonotype was seen many times. The gene calls are TRBV15 and TRBJ2-5, with D possibly being TRBD1 (6 bases). The CDR3 covers 15 residues. Germline values: CDR1 LNHNV, CDR2 YYDKDF (reference sequence). V was cut by 4 bases and J by 5 bases, with 17 bases left in between. The chain's CDR3 is CATSMEPGQGETQYF. CDR3 DNA sequence: TGTGCCACCAGCATGGAACCGGGGCAGGGGGAGACCCAGTACTTC.

J is TRBJ2-3 and V is TRBV29-1, with D perhaps matching TRBD2 (6 bases). Deletions cut 7 bases from V and 0 bases from J, with 11 bases between. The CDR3 consists of 13 residues. Germline V lookup: CDR1 SQVTM, CDR2 ANQGSEA. CDR3 nucleotide sequence: TGCAGCGGTCGGGGGATTAGCACAGATACGCAGTATTTT. The encoded protein is CSGRGISTDTQYF.

This clonotype showed up just once. The rearrangement uses TRBV7-8 and TRBJ2-7; D is undetermined. This CDR3 is built from 11 residues. Germline lookup yields CDR1 SGHVS and CDR2 FQNEAQ. V was shortened by 8 bases and J by 6 bases, with 11 bases between the two germline ends. The CDR3, as DNA: TGTGCCAGCGGCCAAGACGGCGAGCAGTACTTC. Protein: CASGQDGEQYF.

The J gene is TRBJ2-3, the V gene TRBV7-9; 8 bases agree with TRBD2. CDR1 SEHNR and CDR2 FQNEAQ come from the germline V gene (reference sequence). Trimming removed 5 bases from V and 2 bases from J; junction bases left unmatched: 12. The CDR3 length is 17 residues. DNA for the CDR3: TGTGCCAGCAGCCAACAAGGGCTAGCGGGCCTCACAGATACGCAGTATTTT. This gives the protein CASSQQGLAGLTDTQYF.

V and J are TRBV7-3 and TRBJ2-5; D not resolved. V was pared by 5 bases and J by 0 bases, with 10 bases between. Germline V gene sequence: CDR1 SGHTA, CDR2 FQGTGA. The CDR3 is 14 residues long. The CDR3 DNA reads as TGTGCCAGCAGCCCCCGGAACAACCAAGAGACCCAGTACTTC. Its translation: CASSPRNNQETQYF. Filled out from reference TRBV7-3 and TRBJ2-5, the complete variable domain reads GAGVSQTPSNKVTEKGKYVELRCDPISGHTALYWYRQSLGQGPEFLIYFQGTGAADDSGLPNDRFFAVRPEGSVSTLKIQRTERGDSAVYLCASSPRNNQETQYFGPGTRLLVL.

With respect to this clonotype: The CDR3 does not end in the conserved phenylalanine or tryptophan, so this is likely a read error. Because the CDR3's place on the DNA is in doubt, the DNA is left out and the CDR3 is given as listed by TCRdb. The chain employs TRBV4-3 and TRBJ2-7; TRBD2, as called in the table, went unchecked against the DNA. A total of 10 residues make up the CDR3, ends included. The germline CDR1 and CDR2 sequences are LGHNA and YSLEER. Here the CDR3 reads CASSQGFGAG.

This chain connects TRBV29-1 to TRBJ1-2, with D possibly being TRBD1 (6 bases). The CDR3 contains 14 residues. Germline V gene sequence: CDR1 SQVTM, CDR2 ANQGSEA. Trimming left V 6 bases short and J 7 bases short, with 21 bases between. CDR3 sequence reads: CSVGGEASIRGYTF. Here the CDR3 DNA reads TGCAGCGTAGGGGGGGAGGCGAGTATTCGTGGCTACACCTTC.

The chain employs TRBV27 and TRBJ1-4; 10 bases are a match to TRBD1. Germline assignment: CDR1 MNHEY and CDR2 SMNVEV (reference sequence). V lost 6 bases and J lost 8; bases outside the gene matches: 9. CDR3 length: 15 residues. CDR3: CASREPGQGKEKLFF. The CDR3 DNA sequence: TGTGCCAGCAGGGAGCCGGGACAGGGGAAAGAAAAACTGTTTTTT.

The gene calls are TRBV6-5 and TRBJ2-1; 10 bases fit TRBD1. CDR1 and CDR2 from the germline V gene are MNHEY and SVGAGI. CDR3 length: 12 residues. Germline trimming cut 6 bases from V and 12 bases from J; bases unmatched to any gene: 5. CDR3 residues: CASSRTGGAQFF. The CDR3 DNA reads as TGTGCCAGCAGCAGGACAGGGGGTGCGCAGTTCTTC.

This clonotype showed up many times. The chain uses TRBV24-1 and TRBJ2-3; the D gene could be TRBD1 or TRBD2 (5 bases each). Germline V gene lookup returns CDR1 KGHDR and CDR2 SFDVKD. V was shortened by 3 bases and J by 5 bases, with 23 bases between the two germline ends. This CDR3 region has 18 residues. CDR3: CATSDPSLGTQGRDTQYF. The CDR3, as DNA: TGTGCCACCAGTGATCCATCACTGGGGACCCAGGGCCGAGATACGCAGTATTTT.

This clonotype was counted many times. This chain connects TRBV28 to TRBJ2-7; D is unresolved. The V gene lost 3 bases and the J gene lost 4 bases, with 13 bases spanning the gap. Germline CDR1 reads MDHEN; CDR2 reads SYDVKM. The CDR3 totals 14 residues. The CDR3 reads CASSLGPAQYEQYF. CDR3 bases: TGTGCCAGCAGTTTGGGTCCAGCGCAGTACGAGCAGTACTTC.

The sample holds many counts of this clonotype. This chain links TRBV20-1 with TRBJ2-1, with 11 bases lining up with TRBD2. The germline gives CDR1 DFQATT, CDR2 SNEGSKA (reference sequence). The CDR3 length is 16 residues. V gave up 5 bases and J gave up 3 bases; unmatched junction bases: 9. CDR3 nucleotides: TGCAGTGCTCTAGACCTACTAGCGGGGGACTACAATGAGCAGTTCTTC. Amino acid sequence: CSALDLLAGDYNEQFF.

The V gene is TRBV20-1, the J gene TRBJ1-5; the match to TRBD1 covers 10 bases. This CDR3 has 14 amino acids. Germline V gene lookup returns CDR1 DFQATT and CDR2 SNEGSKA (reference sequence). The junction had 7 bases not matched to a gene; V was cut back by 5 bases and J by 6 bases. The CDR3 region has the DNA TGCAGTGCTCCCGGACAGGGGGTAGGTCAGCCCCAGCATTTT. Translation gives CSAPGQGVGQPQHF.

The chain has TRBV3-1 and TRBJ2-5; D not resolved. The CDR3 totals 16 residues. The germline V and J ends were trimmed by 0 bases and 3 bases, with 14 bases remaining between them. CDR1 and CDR2 from the germline V gene are LGHDT and YNNKEL (reference sequence). Here the CDR3 DNA reads TGTGCCAGCAGCCAAGAGATAAACCCGCCGGAAGAGACCCAGTACTTC. Its translation: CASSQEINPPEETQYF.

V is TRBV10-1 and J is TRBJ2-1; 10 bases align to TRBD2. The CDR3 runs to 15 residues. CDR1 and CDR2 (germline): WNHNN, SYGVQD (reference sequence). V shed 6 bases and J 2 bases; nucleotides not matched to a gene: 4. CDR3 in amino acids: CASRLAGGTYNEQFF. CDR3 coding DNA: TGCGCCAGCAGATTAGCGGGAGGTACCTACAATGAGCAGTTCTTC.

In its sample, this clonotype was seen a few times. The chain carries TRBV20-1 and TRBJ2-7; a possible D gene is TRBD1 (6 bases). V lost 6 bases, J lost 7 bases, and 16 bases lay in between. From germline, CDR1 is DFQATT and CDR2 SNEGSKA (reference sequence). This CDR3 is 12 amino acids long. CDR3 DNA sequence: TGCAGTGCCCGTTCCACCGGGACAGAGCAGTACTTC. Protein: CSARSTGTEQYF.

This clonotype was recorded only once. The chain couples TRBV20-1 to TRBJ2-5; D is perhaps TRBD1 or TRBD2 (5 bases each). Between the trimmed V and J ends, which lost 0 bases and 5 bases, there was a span of 19 bases. The CDR3 is 16 amino acids. Germline V gene data show CDR1 as DFQATT and CDR2 as SNEGSKA (reference sequence). CDR3 in DNA: TGCAGTGCTAGAGATCCGGGACGGGGAAACCTCGAGACCCAGTACTTC. Its protein is CSARDPGRGNLETQYF.

V is TRBV2 and J is TRBJ1-4; 8 nucleotides line up with TRBD1. The CDR3 has 13 amino acids. CDR1 is SNHLY and CDR2 is FYNNEI in the germline V gene. Trimming cost V 9 bases and J 8 bases; bases outside gene matches: 8. The CDR3 sequence is CASRTGRQEKLFF. The CDR3 bases are TGTGCCAGTAGGACAGGGAGACAAGAAAAACTGTTTTTT.

This clonotype was detected ten times or more. The chain couples TRBV7-9 to TRBJ1-6; D not certain. The CDR3 has 16 residues. Germline V lookup: CDR1 SEHNR, CDR2 FQNEAQ (reference sequence). V lost 4 bases and J 5 bases, leaving 15 bases between the germline ends. The chain's CDR3 is CASSYWDIRDNSPLHF. The DNA of the CDR3 is TGTGCCAGCAGCTATTGGGATATACGGGATAATTCACCCCTCCACTTT.

The chain couples TRBV29-1 to TRBJ2-7; 10 bases agree with TRBD2. The germline gives CDR1 SQVTM, CDR2 ANQGSEA. The CDR3 extends over 13 amino acids. The V and J ends lost 5 bases and 4 bases, in that order; junction bases with no gene match: 5. The CDR3 sequence is CSVKSGREYEQYF. The DNA for the CDR3 is TGCAGCGTTAAGAGCGGGAGGGAGTACGAGCAGTACTTC.

V and J are TRBV15 and TRBJ1-4; 10 bases map to TRBD1. The CDR3 runs to 16 residues. Germline V gives CDR1 LNHNV, CDR2 YYDKDF (reference sequence). The trim removed 1 base at V and 5 bases at J, leaving 4 bases unmatched. The CDR3 reads CATSRGTGGDNEKLFF. DNA for the CDR3: TGTGCCACCAGCAGAGGGACAGGGGGGGACAATGAAAAACTGTTTTTT.

This clonotype was detected many times. This sequence joins TRBV4-1 and TRBJ2-1, with 8 nucleotides matching TRBD1. CDR3 length equals 16 residues. Germline CDR1 is MGHRA and CDR2 is YSYEKL. The trim removed 0 bases at V and 8 bases at J, leaving 9 bases unmatched. In nucleotides, the CDR3 is TGCGCCAGCAGCCAAGATCTGCTCAGGGGGCGGGATGAGCAGTTCTTC. Its translation is CASSQDLLRGRDEQFF.

This clonotype has a count of ten or more. This chain links TRBV7-2 with TRBJ1-6; D is unresolved. The CDR3 runs to 11 residues. The germline gives CDR1 SGHTA, CDR2 FQGNSA. V dropped 1 base and J dropped 15 bases, with 7 bases sitting between them. CDR3 region: CASSLDSLLHF. CDR3 sequence (DNA): TGTGCCAGCAGCTTAGACAGTCTCCTCCACTTT.

To note about this clonotype: The junction and the germline gene differ at one end; a read error may be behind it. The V and J genes are TRBV7-8 and TRBJ2-2, with a tentative D call TRBD2 (5 bases). There are 17 residues in the CDR3. Germline values: CDR1 SGHVS, CDR2 FQNEAQ. The CDR3 reads CASSLVLGLAETGELSW. DNA for the CDR3: TGTGCCAGCAGCTTAGTTTTGGGTTTGGCAGAGACCGGGGAGCTGTCTTGG.

This sequence joins TRBV20-1 and TRBJ2-5; no clear D gene. V was shortened by 3 bases and J by 4 bases, with 12 bases between the two germline ends. CDR1 is DFQATT and CDR2 is SNEGSKA in the germline V gene (reference sequence). The CDR3 has 13 residues. The CDR3 DNA reads TGCAGTGCTAGGAAAGGACCGAGAGAGACCCAGTACTTC. Its protein product is CSARKGPRETQYF.